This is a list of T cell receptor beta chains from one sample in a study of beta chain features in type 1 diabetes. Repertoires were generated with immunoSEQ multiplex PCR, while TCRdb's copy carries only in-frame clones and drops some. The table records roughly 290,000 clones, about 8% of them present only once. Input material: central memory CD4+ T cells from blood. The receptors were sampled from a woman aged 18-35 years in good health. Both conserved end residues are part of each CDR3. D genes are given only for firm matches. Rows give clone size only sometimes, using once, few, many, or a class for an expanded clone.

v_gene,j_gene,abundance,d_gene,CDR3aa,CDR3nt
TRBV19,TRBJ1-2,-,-,CASRRAGPNYGYTF,TGTGCCAGTAGACGGGCAGGACCCAACTATGGCTACACCTTC
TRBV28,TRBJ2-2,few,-,CASSLPRANPGELFF,TGTGCCAGCAGTTTGCCCAGGGCCAATCCCGGGGAGCTGTTTTTT
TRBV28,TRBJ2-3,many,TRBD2,CASSRAGGADTQYF,TGTGCCAGCAGTCGAGCGGGAGGCGCAGATACGCAGTATTTT
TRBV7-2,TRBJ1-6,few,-,CASSPLTDSPLHF,TGTGCCAGCAGCCCCCTTACGGATTCACCCCTCCACTTT
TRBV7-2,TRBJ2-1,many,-,CASSFGRVTYNEQFF,TGTGCCAGCAGCTTCGGTAGGGTAACCTACAATGAGCAGTTCTTC
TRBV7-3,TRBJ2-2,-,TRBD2,CASSSGLAGTGELFF,TGTGCCAGCAGCTCGGGACTAGCGGGCACCGGGGAGCTGTTTTTT
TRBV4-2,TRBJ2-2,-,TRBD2,CASSRSSGAVTGELFF,TGTGCCAGCAGCCGGAGTAGCGGGGCTGTCACCGGGGAGCTGTTTTTT
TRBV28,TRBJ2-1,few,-,CASKSPTTGEQFF,TGTGCCAGCAAATCCCCAACCACCGGTGAGCAGTTCTTC
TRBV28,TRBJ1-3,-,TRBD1,CASSTLTGTKGNTIYF,TGTGCCAGCAGTACCCTGACAGGGACTAAAGGAAACACCATATATTTT
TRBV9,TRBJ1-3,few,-,CASSVDWGDTIYF,TGTGCCAGCAGCGTAGATTGGGGTGACACCATATATTTT
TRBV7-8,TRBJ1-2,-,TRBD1,CASSFRQGAGGYGYTF,TGTGCCAGCAGCTTTAGACAGGGGGCAGGCGGCTATGGCTACACCTTC
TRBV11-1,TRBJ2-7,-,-,CASSLVLLGTAGREQYF,TGTGCCAGCAGCTTAGTTCTTCTTGGGACAGCGGGACGCGAGCAGTACTTC
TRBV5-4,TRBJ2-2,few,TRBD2,CASSLEGTRAGELFF,TGTGCCAGCAGCTTGGAGGGGACTAGGGCCGGGGAGCTGTTTTTT
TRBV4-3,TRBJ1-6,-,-,CASSRGQNNSPLHF,TGCGCCAGCAGCCGCGGACAGAATAATTCACCCCTCCACTTT
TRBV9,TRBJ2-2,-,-,CASSVSRTNTGELFF,TGTGCCAGCAGCGTCTCCAGAACGAACACCGGGGAGCTGTTTTTT
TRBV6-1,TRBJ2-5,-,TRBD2,CASSLAGVRETQYF,TGTGCCAGCAGTCTGGCGGGAGTAAGAGAGACCCAGTACTTC
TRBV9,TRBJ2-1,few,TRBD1,CASSVRDRVYNEQFF,TGTGCCAGCAGCGTACGCGACAGGGTCTACAATGAGCAGTTCTTC
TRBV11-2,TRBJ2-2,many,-,CASSSRRAFNTGELFF,TGTGCCAGCAGCTCCCGCCGAGCGTTTAACACCGGGGAGCTGTTTTTT
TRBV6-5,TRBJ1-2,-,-,CASSSLQGPGYGYTF,TGTGCCAGCAGTTCCCTGCAGGGTCCGGGGTATGGCTACACCTTC
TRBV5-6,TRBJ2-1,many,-,CASSLNYGAYNEQFF,TGTGCCAGCAGCTTGAATTACGGGGCCTACAATGAGCAGTTCTTC
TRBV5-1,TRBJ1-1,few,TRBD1,CASSTGGTEAFF,TGCGCCAGCAGCACAGGGGGGACTGAAGCTTTCTTT
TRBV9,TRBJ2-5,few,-,CASSVNAGTIETQYF,TGTGCCAGCAGCGTGAATGCAGGAACCATAGAGACCCAGTACTTC
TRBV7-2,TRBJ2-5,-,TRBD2,CASSPGLAVYQETQYF,TGTGCCAGCAGCCCGGGACTAGCGGTGTACCAAGAGACCCAGTACTTC
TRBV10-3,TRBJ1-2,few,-,CAISERGANYGYTF,TGTGCCATCAGTGAAAGGGGAGCTAACTATGGCTACACCTTC
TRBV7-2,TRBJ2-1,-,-,CASSLRAPNEQFF,TGTGCCAGCAGCTTAAGAGCCCCCAATGAGCAGTTCTTC
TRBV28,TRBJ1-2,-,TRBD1,CASSLGTGFRGYTF,TGTGCCAGCAGTTTAGGGACAGGTTTTAGAGGCTACACCTTC
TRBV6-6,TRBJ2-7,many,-,CASSSRDEQYF,TGTGCCAGCAGTTCCCGGGACGAGCAGTACTTC
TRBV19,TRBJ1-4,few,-,CASSPGSGKLFF,TGTGCCAGTAGCCCCGGGAGCGGAAAACTGTTTTTT
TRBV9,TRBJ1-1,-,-,CASSVEDPNTEAFF,TGTGCCAGCAGCGTAGAAGATCCTAACACTGAAGCTTTCTTT
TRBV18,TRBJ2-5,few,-,CASSLGSRQETQYF,TGTGCCAGCTCACTTGGCAGCAGACAAGAGACCCAGTACTTC
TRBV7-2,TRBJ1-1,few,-,CASSRMNTEAFF,TGTGCCAGCAGCAGAATGAACACTGAAGCTTTCTTT
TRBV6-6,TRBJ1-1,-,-,CASTYGGANTEAFF,TGTGCCAGCACCTACGGTGGGGCGAACACTGAAGCTTTCTTT
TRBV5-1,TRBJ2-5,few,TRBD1,CASSLVQGEGETQYF,TGCGCCAGCAGCTTGGTCCAGGGGGAAGGAGAGACCCAGTACTTC
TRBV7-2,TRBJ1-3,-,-,CASSGNSGNTIYF,TGTGCCAGCAGCGGGAACTCTGGAAACACCATATATTTT
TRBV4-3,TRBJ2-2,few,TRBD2,CASSQLGAGAPGELFF,TGCGCCAGCAGCCAACTGGGAGCGGGAGCACCCGGGGAGCTGTTTTTT
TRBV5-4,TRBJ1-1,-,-,CASSLVQGGTEAFF,TGTGCCAGCAGCTTGGTCCAGGGCGGCACTGAAGCTTTCTTT
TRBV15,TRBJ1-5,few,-,CATSRDWGQPQHF,TGTGCCACCAGCAGAGATTGGGGACAGCCCCAGCATTTT
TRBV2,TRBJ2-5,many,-,CASIPEETQYF,TGTGCCAGCATCCCTGAGGAGACCCAGTACTTC
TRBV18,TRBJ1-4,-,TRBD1,CASSRNRGQNEKLFF,TGTGCCAGCTCACGAAACAGGGGGCAGAATGAAAAACTGTTTTTT
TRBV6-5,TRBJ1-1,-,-,CASSYSPGAEAFF,TGTGCCAGCAGTTACTCCCCGGGGGCTGAAGCTTTCTTT
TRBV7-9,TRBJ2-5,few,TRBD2,CASSRGAGGLETQYF,TGTGCCAGCAGCCGCGGGGCGGGAGGGTTGGAGACCCAGTACTTC
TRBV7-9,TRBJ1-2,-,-,CASSLEPYGYTF,TGTGCCAGCAGCCTAGAGCCCTATGGCTACACCTTC
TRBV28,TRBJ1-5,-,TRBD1,CASSFQQGMIQPQHF,TGTGCCAGCAGTTTTCAACAGGGGATGATTCAGCCCCAGCATTTT
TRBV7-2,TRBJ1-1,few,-,CASSLDGGVGTEAFF,TGTGCCAGCAGCTTAGACGGAGGCGTCGGGACTGAAGCTTTCTTT
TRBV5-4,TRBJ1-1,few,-,CASSREEGAYTEAFF,TGTGCCAGCAGCAGAGAGGAGGGCGCGTACACTGAAGCTTTCTTT
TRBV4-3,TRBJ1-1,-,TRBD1,CASSQETGGHTEAFF,TGCGCCAGCAGCCAAGAGACAGGGGGCCACACTGAAGCTTTCTTT
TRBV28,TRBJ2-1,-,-,CASSFGEDEQFF,TGTGCCAGCAGTTTTGGAGAGGATGAGCAGTTCTTC
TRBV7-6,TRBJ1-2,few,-,CASSLKPVSSGYTF,TGTGCCAGCAGCTTAAAGCCCGTTTCGAGTGGCTACACCTTC
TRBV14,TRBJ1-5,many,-,CASSQNGAQPQHF,TGTGCCAGCAGCCAGAATGGGGCTCAGCCCCAGCATTTT
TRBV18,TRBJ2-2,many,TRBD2,CASSRTTSASNTGELFF,TGTGCCAGCTCACGGACGACTAGCGCATCGAACACCGGGGAGCTGTTTTTT